This T cell receptor (beta chain) stems from a study of T-cell reconstitution after alpha-beta-depleted transplantation in children. The TCRbeta library was prepared with unique molecular identifiers. TCRdb re-called the PCR reads with MiXCR, one entry per CDR3 protein. The table lists around 600,000 distinct CDR3 sequences, 15% to 20% of them singletons. This clonotype was picked up a small number of times. Trimming removed 1 base from V and 6 bases from J; junction bases left unmatched: 16. Germline V gives CDR1 MGHRA, CDR2 YSYEKL. There are 19 residues in the CDR3. Sequencing was performed on PBMCs from the stem cell graft donor, taken from the stem cell graft. This sequence was found in a human donor who donated a stem cell graft to a child with acute myeloid leukemia. The rearrangement uses TRBV4-1 and TRBJ2-1; 9 positions match TRBD2. The CDR3 here is CASSQARGSGGRGSNEQFF. CDR3 DNA sequence: TGCGCCAGCAGCCAAGCCAGAGGTAGCGGGGGCCGGGGGAGCAATGAGCAGTTCTTC.